Listed below are T cell receptor beta chains from one sample, sequenced in a study of blood T cell repertoires in COVID-19. TCRdb's copy holds only in-frame clones and misses some; the assay was immunoSEQ multiplex PCR. The data show approximately 200,000 clones, roughly 87% seen once. What was sequenced was peripheral blood. The source of these receptors is a man in his forties or fifties with active or convalescent COVID-19. Both conserved end residues are part of each CDR3. Each record gives: D gene, clone size, V gene, J gene, CDR3 protein, CDR3 DNA. The D gene is left open where the match is weak. Clone size, where shown, is once, few, many, or a class for clones that have expanded.

d_gene: .; abundance: .; v_gene: TRBV27; j_gene: TRBJ2-2; CDR3aa: CASSLRGGWTGELFF; CDR3nt: TGTGCCAGCAGTCTACGAGGGGGTTGGACCGGGGAGCTGTTTTTT
d_gene: .; abundance: .; v_gene: TRBV7-9; j_gene: TRBJ1-3; CDR3aa: CASSPPGVSGNTIYF; CDR3nt: TGTGCCAGCTCGCCCCCAGGGGTCTCTGGAAACACCATATATTTT
d_gene: .; abundance: .; v_gene: TRBV19; j_gene: TRBJ1-1; CDR3aa: CASSIYKSGNTEAFF; CDR3nt: TGTGCCAGTAGTATATACAAGTCGGGGAACACTGAAGCTTTCTTT
d_gene: TRBD1; abundance: .; v_gene: TRBV5-1; j_gene: TRBJ1-1; CDR3aa: CASSSTGTGALEAFF; CDR3nt: TGCGCCAGCAGCTCGACCGGGACAGGGGCTCTTGAAGCTTTCTTT
d_gene: .; abundance: .; v_gene: TRBV28; j_gene: TRBJ2-7; CDR3aa: CASSAGVYEQYF; CDR3nt: TGTGCCAGCAGTGCAGGGGTTTACGAGCAGTACTTC
d_gene: .; abundance: .; v_gene: TRBV6-5; j_gene: TRBJ1-1; CDR3aa: CASTRTGTEAFF; CDR3nt: TGTGCCAGCACCCGCACGGGAACTGAAGCTTTCTTT
d_gene: TRBD1; abundance: .; v_gene: TRBV27; j_gene: TRBJ2-7; CDR3aa: CASSLTGPYEQYF; CDR3nt: TGTGCCAGCAGTTTGACAGGGCCCTACGAGCAGTACTTC
d_gene: .; abundance: .; v_gene: TRBV21-1; j_gene: TRBJ1-1; CDR3aa: CASSGGLGRRTFF; CDR3nt: TGTGCCAGCTCTGGGGGGTTGGGACGAAGGACTTTCTTT
d_gene: .; abundance: once; v_gene: TRBV5-1; j_gene: TRBJ1-4; CDR3aa: CASSLPSGATNEKLFF; CDR3nt: TGCGCCAGCAGCTTACCCTCGGGGGCAACTAATGAAAAACTGTTTTTT
d_gene: .; abundance: .; v_gene: TRBV6-2/TRBV6-3; j_gene: TRBJ1-2; CDR3aa: CASSYDTGNVNGYTF; CDR3nt: TGTGCCAGCAGTTACGATACAGGGAATGTGAATGGCTACACCTTC
d_gene: TRBD1; abundance: .; v_gene: TRBV9; j_gene: TRBJ1-1; CDR3aa: CASSVGTGAYDTEAFF; CDR3nt: TGTGCCAGCAGCGTCGGGACAGGGGCGTATGACACTGAAGCTTTCTTT
d_gene: .; abundance: .; v_gene: TRBV6-5; j_gene: TRBJ1-2; CDR3aa: CASSPQGLSPHGYTF; CDR3nt: TGTGCCAGCAGCCCACAGGGATTAAGCCCCCATGGCTACACCTTC
d_gene: .; abundance: .; v_gene: TRBV7-9; j_gene: TRBJ2-1; CDR3aa: CASSLAEYNEQFF; CDR3nt: TGTGCCAGCAGCTTAGCAGAGTACAATGAGCAGTTCTTC
d_gene: TRBD1; abundance: .; v_gene: TRBV9; j_gene: TRBJ1-2; CDR3aa: CASSKGTGEKGYTF; CDR3nt: TGTGCCAGCAGCAAGGGGACAGGGGAGAAAGGCTACACCTTC
d_gene: .; abundance: .; v_gene: TRBV9; j_gene: TRBJ2-7; CDR3aa: CASSVAPGLSSYEQYF; CDR3nt: TGTGCCAGCAGCGTAGCTCCGGGACTGAGCTCCTACGAGCAGTACTTC
d_gene: .; abundance: few; v_gene: TRBV30; j_gene: TRBJ1-4; CDR3aa: CAWSLQGGEKLFF; CDR3nt: TGTGCCTGGAGCCTACAGGGCGGTGAAAAACTGTTTTTT
d_gene: TRBD1; abundance: .; v_gene: TRBV6-5; j_gene: TRBJ1-5; CDR3aa: CASRLDRAQPQHF; CDR3nt: TGTGCCAGCAGACTGGACAGGGCGCAGCCCCAGCATTTT
d_gene: TRBD2; abundance: .; v_gene: TRBV19; j_gene: TRBJ2-7; CDR3aa: CASSSLGREEQYF; CDR3nt: TGTGCCAGTAGTTCTCTCGGGAGGGAAGAGCAGTACTTC
d_gene: .; abundance: .; v_gene: TRBV10-1; j_gene: TRBJ1-5; CDR3aa: CASSVWTVSNQPQHF; CDR3nt: TGCGCCAGCAGCGTATGGACAGTTAGCAATCAGCCCCAGCATTTT
d_gene: .; abundance: .; v_gene: TRBV6-5; j_gene: TRBJ1-1; CDR3aa: CASQKGAEAFF; CDR3nt: TGTGCCAGCCAAAAGGGGGCTGAAGCTTTCTTT
d_gene: TRBD2; abundance: .; v_gene: TRBV27; j_gene: TRBJ2-1; CDR3aa: CASSLFPGTSGANEQFF; CDR3nt: TGTGCCAGCAGTTTATTTCCGGGGACTAGCGGGGCCAATGAGCAGTTCTTC
d_gene: TRBD2; abundance: .; v_gene: TRBV9; j_gene: TRBJ2-3; CDR3aa: CASSVGGLGGVSTDTQYF; CDR3nt: TGTGCCAGCAGCGTAGGGGGTCTGGGAGGGGTTTCCACAGATACGCAGTATTTT
d_gene: .; abundance: .; v_gene: TRBV14; j_gene: TRBJ1-5; CDR3aa: CASSLGGGLNQPQHF; CDR3nt: TGTGCCAGCAGCCTGGGCGGGGGGTTAAATCAGCCCCAGCATTTT
d_gene: .; abundance: .; v_gene: TRBV30; j_gene: TRBJ1-6; CDR3aa: CAWSVHRHNSPLHF; CDR3nt: TGTGCCTGGAGTGTCCACAGGCATAATTCACCCCTCCACTTT
d_gene: .; abundance: .; v_gene: TRBV5-1; j_gene: TRBJ2-2; CDR3aa: CASSLAPGSGELFF; CDR3nt: TGCGCCAGCAGCTTGGCCCCGGGGAGCGGGGAGCTGTTTTTT
d_gene: TRBD1; abundance: .; v_gene: TRBV5-4; j_gene: TRBJ1-2; CDR3aa: CASSLIKQGYGYTF; CDR3nt: TGTGCCAGCAGTCTAATAAAACAGGGGTATGGCTACACCTTC
d_gene: TRBD2; abundance: .; v_gene: TRBV6-1; j_gene: TRBJ2-5; CDR3aa: CASSTPLAGEETQYF; CDR3nt: TGTGCCAGCAGTACCCCCTTGGCGGGGGAAGAGACCCAGTACTTC
d_gene: .; abundance: .; v_gene: TRBV27; j_gene: TRBJ1-5; CDR3aa: CASSYREGQPQHF; CDR3nt: TGTGCCAGCAGCTACAGGGAGGGACAGCCCCAGCATTTT
d_gene: TRBD1; abundance: .; v_gene: TRBV5-1; j_gene: TRBJ1-3; CDR3aa: CASSLDSGQGFSSGNTIYF; CDR3nt: TGCGCCAGCAGCTTGGACTCGGGACAGGGGTTTTCGTCCGGAAACACCATATATTTT
d_gene: .; abundance: once; v_gene: TRBV11-2; j_gene: TRBJ1-2; CDR3aa: CASSLSGGRGPEAGYTF; CDR3nt: TGTGCCAGCAGCCTATCGGGTGGGAGGGGCCCCGAAGCAGGCTACACCTTC
d_gene: TRBD1; abundance: .; v_gene: TRBV27; j_gene: TRBJ2-7; CDR3aa: CAIGQGAVYEQYF; CDR3nt: TGTGCCATCGGACAGGGGGCTGTATACGAGCAGTACTTC
d_gene: TRBD1; abundance: .; v_gene: TRBV6-4; j_gene: TRBJ1-2; CDR3aa: CASSDTGQGKYGYTF; CDR3nt: TGTGCCAGCAGTGACACGGGACAGGGGAAATATGGCTACACCTTC
d_gene: TRBD1; abundance: .; v_gene: TRBV28; j_gene: TRBJ2-7; CDR3aa: CASSSGTGVNGRGEQYF; CDR3nt: TGTGCCAGCAGTTCCGGGACAGGGGTTAATGGGAGGGGGGAGCAGTACTTC
d_gene: TRBD1; abundance: .; v_gene: TRBV5-1; j_gene: TRBJ1-1; CDR3aa: CASSTDRVGVPEAFF; CDR3nt: TGCGCCAGCAGCACGGACAGGGTCGGAGTCCCTGAAGCTTTCTTT
d_gene: TRBD1; abundance: .; v_gene: TRBV28; j_gene: TRBJ1-2; CDR3aa: CASSFATGERSGYTF; CDR3nt: TGTGCCAGCAGTTTCGCGACAGGGGAGAGGAGTGGCTACACCTTC
d_gene: TRBD2; abundance: .; v_gene: TRBV28; j_gene: TRBJ2-7; CDR3aa: CASSAARGRAYEQYF; CDR3nt: TGTGCCAGCAGTGCCGCTAGAGGGAGGGCCTACGAGCAGTACTTC